The sample holds many counts of the clone carrying this T cell receptor beta chain. This is likely a read error, given that the CDR3 carries no conserved phenylalanine or tryptophan at its end. Execution of the assay was at deep level. Clones were read by immunoSEQ multiplex PCR, and TCRdb kept only the in-frame ones, dropping some. The data contain around 95,000 clones, roughly 50% of them singletons. Losses at the gene ends were 5 bases for V and 0 bases for J; bases not matched to a gene: 6. Germline assignment: CDR1 SNHLY and CDR2 FYNNEI. The CDR3 has 15 amino acids. The data were obtained in a study of shared clonotypes between healthy human individuals.

The rearrangement links TRBV2 to TRBJ2-7; the match to TRBD2 covers 8 bases. The TCR sequence derives from a woman aged 40 to 50 in good health. Some clones in this sample may be carry-over from other donors' samples. The sequenced material came from PBMCs. The CDR3 DNA is TGTGCCAGCAGTAACGTCACTAGCGGCTCCTACGAGCAGTACCTC. It codes for CASSNVTSGSYEQYL.